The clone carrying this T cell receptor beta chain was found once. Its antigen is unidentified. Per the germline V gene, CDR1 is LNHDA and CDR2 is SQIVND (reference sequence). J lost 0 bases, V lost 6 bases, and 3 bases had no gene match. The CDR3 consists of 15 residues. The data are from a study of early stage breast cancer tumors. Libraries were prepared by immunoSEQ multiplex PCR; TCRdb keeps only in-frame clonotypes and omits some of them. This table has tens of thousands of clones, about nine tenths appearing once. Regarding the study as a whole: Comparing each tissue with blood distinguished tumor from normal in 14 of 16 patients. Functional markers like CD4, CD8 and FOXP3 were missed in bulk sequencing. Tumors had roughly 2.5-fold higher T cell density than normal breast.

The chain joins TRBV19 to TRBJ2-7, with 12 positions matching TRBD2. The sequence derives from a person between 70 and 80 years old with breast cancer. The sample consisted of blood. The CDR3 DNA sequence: TGTGCCAGTAGCGAGACTAGCGGGAGCTCCTACGAGCAGTACTTC. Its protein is CASSETSGSSYEQYF.